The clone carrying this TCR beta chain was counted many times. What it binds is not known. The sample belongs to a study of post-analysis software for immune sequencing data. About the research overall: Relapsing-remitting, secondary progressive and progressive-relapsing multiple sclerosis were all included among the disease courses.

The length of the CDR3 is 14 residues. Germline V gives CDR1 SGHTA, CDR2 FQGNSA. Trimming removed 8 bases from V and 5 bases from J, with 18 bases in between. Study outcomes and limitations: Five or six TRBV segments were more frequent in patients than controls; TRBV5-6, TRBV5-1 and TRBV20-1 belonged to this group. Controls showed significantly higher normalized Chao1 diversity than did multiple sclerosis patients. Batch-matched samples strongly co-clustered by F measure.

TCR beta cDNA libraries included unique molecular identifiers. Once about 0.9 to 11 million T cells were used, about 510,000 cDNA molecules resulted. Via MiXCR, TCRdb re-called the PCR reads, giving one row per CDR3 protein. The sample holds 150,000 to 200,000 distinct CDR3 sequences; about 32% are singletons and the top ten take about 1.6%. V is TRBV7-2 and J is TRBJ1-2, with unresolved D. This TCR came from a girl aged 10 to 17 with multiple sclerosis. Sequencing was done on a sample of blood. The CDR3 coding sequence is TGTGCCAGCTTCCTCCTCGGAGAGTCATATGGCTACACCTTC. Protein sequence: CASFLLGESYGYTF.